Below are 32 T cell receptor beta chains sequenced from a single sample in a study of blood T cell repertoires in COVID-19. Sequencing was performed with immunoSEQ multiplex PCR; in TCRdb, only in-frame clones are kept and a portion is missing. The profile covers roughly 59,000 clones, with around 73% appearing a single time and approximately 12% taken by the ten largest. Sequencing was performed on peripheral blood. The receptors come from a man aged 80 or over with acute or convalescent COVID-19.

V usage is TRBV6-1 and J usage is TRBJ1-2; 9 bases align to TRBD1. The CDR3 loop spans 12 amino acids. Trimming removed 6 bases from V and 8 bases from J; junction bases left unmatched: 4. The germline gives CDR1 MNHNS, CDR2 SASEGT. The CDR3 DNA sequence: TGTGCCAGCAGCGGGACAGGGAACGGCTACACCTTC. It translates to CASSGTGNGYTF.

CDR3 DNA sequence: TGTGCCAGCAGCGTGGGTGGACAGGCCTCTGCCGGGGAGCTGTTTTTT. Its translation is CASSVGGQASAGELFF. V usage is TRBV2 and J usage is TRBJ2-2, with TRBD1 matching 7 bases. The CDR3 is 16 amino acids. Trimming at V came to 6 bases and at J to 6 bases, leaving 13 bases not matched to a gene. Germline V gene sequence: CDR1 SNHLY, CDR2 FYNNEI.

The chain is built from TRBV24-1 and TRBJ2-7; D may be TRBD2 (5 bases). V was cut by 1 base and J by 5 bases, with 14 bases left in between. Germline V gene sequence: CDR1 KGHDR, CDR2 SFDVKD. The CDR3 is 15 amino acids. The DNA for the CDR3 is TGTGCCACCAGTGATTTACGGGCGGGTTCCGACGAGCAGTACTTC. Translation: CATSDLRAGSDEQYF.

The J gene is TRBJ1-6, the V gene TRBV19; tentatively, D is TRBD1 (5 bases). Trimming removed 0 bases at V and 0 bases at J, with 6 bases between. This CDR3 has 16 amino acids. CDR1 LNHDA and CDR2 SQIVND come from the germline V gene (reference sequence). CDR3 nucleotides: TGTGCCAGTAGTATAGAAGGGGCCTCCTATAATTCACCCCTCCACTTT. Its protein product is CASSIEGASYNSPLHF.

The J gene is TRBJ2-1, the V gene TRBV19; 7 nucleotides line up with TRBD2. Germline CDR1 is LNHDA and CDR2 is SQIVND (reference sequence). This CDR3 region has 14 residues. Germline trimming cut 4 bases from V and 9 bases from J; bases unmatched to any gene: 9. CDR3 coding DNA: TGTGCCAGTAGTAACGGACTAGTTTCTGGTGAGCAGTTCTTC. Residues: CASSNGLVSGEQFF.

This clone was seen just once. This chain joins TRBV9 and TRBJ1-2; the D is unclear. The CDR3 consists of 14 residues. CDR1 and CDR2 (germline): SGDLS, YYNGEE. The V and J ends lost 0 bases and 0 bases respectively, with 6 bases between them. The CDR3 is CASSVDTANYGYTF. CDR3 in DNA: TGTGCCAGCAGCGTAGACACAGCTAACTATGGCTACACCTTC.

The gene calls are TRBV5-6 and TRBJ1-2, with a tentative D call TRBD1 (5 bases). Trimming removed 0 bases at V and 2 bases at J, with 11 bases between. Germline CDR1 is SGHDT and CDR2 is YYEEEE. The CDR3 has 15 residues. The CDR3 region is CASSLGFRGNYGYTF. The CDR3 DNA is TGTGCCAGCAGCTTGGGGTTTCGGGGGAACTATGGCTACACCTTC.

The J gene is TRBJ1-2, the V gene TRBV3-1 (or the pseudogene TRBV3-2), with D perhaps matching TRBD1 (6 bases). This CDR3 comprises 12 residues. Germline loops: CDR1 LGHDT, CDR2 YNNKEL (reference sequence). V shed 4 bases and J shed 7 bases, with 10 bases lying between them. The CDR3 DNA is TGTGCCAGCAGCCGGGACAACCTTGGCTACACCTTC. Its protein is CASSRDNLGYTF.

The chain employs TRBV11-3 and TRBJ2-6, with D tentatively TRBD2 (5 bases). The CDR3 sequence is 16 residues long. Germline CDR1 reads SGHNT; CDR2 reads YENEEA. V dropped 5 bases and J dropped 3 bases, with 14 bases sitting between them. The CDR3 reads CASSPIGEGGANVLTF. The CDR3 DNA reads TGTGCCAGCAGCCCTATCGGGGAAGGTGGGGCCAACGTCCTGACTTTC.

The chain employs TRBV19 and TRBJ1-1; a possible D gene is TRBD1 (5 bases). The germline V gene has CDR1 LNHDA and CDR2 SQIVND (reference sequence). V dropped 10 bases and J dropped 3 bases, with 15 bases sitting between them. The CDR3 covers 13 residues. For the CDR3, the DNA is TGTGCCACTACGCAGGGTAGGGACACTGAAGCTTTCTTT. It translates to CATTQGRDTEAFF.

This rearrangement joins TRBV3-1 (or the pseudogene TRBV3-2) to TRBJ2-7; TRBD2 agrees at 12 bases. CDR1 is LGHDT and CDR2 is YNNKEL in the germline V gene (reference sequence). Trimming cost V 5 bases and J 6 bases; bases outside gene matches: 5. This CDR3 has 14 amino acids. CDR3 loop: CASSITSGRSEQYF. The DNA of the CDR3 is TGTGCCAGCAGCATTACTAGCGGGAGGTCCGAGCAGTACTTC.

The J gene is TRBJ1-2, the V gene TRBV5-6; D unclear. CDR1 and CDR2 (germline): SGHDT, YYEEEE. Trimming took 0 bases from V and 8 from J, leaving 14 bases between them. The CDR3 spans 14 residues. CDR3 residues: CASSLGGPLGGYTF. The CDR3 nucleotides read TGTGCCAGCAGCTTGGGTGGTCCCCTTGGCGGCTACACCTTC.

This chain connects TRBV5-1 to TRBJ1-2; possibly TRBD1 for D (6 bases). Trimming took 4 bases from V and 1 from J, leaving 20 bases between them. Germline V gives CDR1 SGHRS, CDR2 YFSETQ. CDR3 length: 17 residues. This CDR3 reads CASSSTTVLQGNYGYTF. The CDR3 bases are TGCGCCAGCAGCAGTACGACTGTGTTACAGGGTAACTATGGCTACACCTTC.

The chain uses TRBV30 and TRBJ1-5; TRBD1 aligns across 8 bases. Germline V CDR1 and CDR2: GTSNPN, SVGIG (reference sequence). CDR3 length equals 13 residues. Losses at the gene ends were 7 bases for V and 5 bases for J; bases not matched to a gene: 7. CDR3 nucleotide sequence: TGTGCCTTCTCGACAGGGGAGGATCAGCCCCAGCATTTT. Amino acid sequence: CAFSTGEDQPQHF.

This clone was seen a few times. This rearrangement joins TRBV7-6 to TRBJ1-1; D is ambiguous. V was pared by 1 base and J by 0 bases, with 6 bases between. This CDR3 comprises 14 residues. Germline V gene data show CDR1 as SGHVS and CDR2 as FNYEAQ. CDR3 nucleotide sequence: TGTGCCAGCAGCTTAGGACATTTGAACACTGAAGCTTTCTTT. It yields the protein CASSLGHLNTEAFF.

V and J are TRBV5-1 and TRBJ1-1, with D tentatively TRBD1 (6 bases). Germline V CDR1 and CDR2: SGHRS, YFSETQ. The CDR3 covers 14 residues. Trimming left V 0 bases short and J 9 bases short, with 15 bases between. The CDR3 bases are TGCGCCAGCAGCTTGGACCTCAAACAGGGAAAAGCTTTCTTT. Protein product: CASSLDLKQGKAFF.

The chain recombines TRBV5-1 with TRBJ2-7, with TRBD1 identical over 7 bases. Trimming removed 4 bases from V and 2 bases from J; junction bases left unmatched: 6. Looked up from germline, CDR1 is SGHRS and CDR2 is YFSETQ. The CDR3 consists of 14 residues. In nucleotides, the CDR3 is TGCGCCAGCAGCCCAGACAGGGCCACCTACGAGCAGTACTTC. Residues: CASSPDRATYEQYF.

V usage is TRBV5-1 and J usage is TRBJ1-2; 10 nucleotides match TRBD1. Germline assignment: CDR1 SGHRS and CDR2 YFSETQ. The CDR3 is 16 amino acids. The V segment lost 0 bases and the J segment 0 bases; nucleotides outside the gene matches: 2. Here the CDR3 reads CASSLGDRGTNYGYTF. The CDR3 nucleotides are TGCGCCAGCAGCTTGGGGGACAGGGGAACTAACTATGGCTACACCTTC.

The rearrangement uses TRBV19 and TRBJ2-2, with D possibly being TRBD2 (6 bases). Germline V gene lookup returns CDR1 LNHDA and CDR2 SQIVND (reference sequence). CDR3 length: 16 amino acids. V was trimmed by 3 bases and J by 0 bases, leaving 11 bases between them. This chain's CDR3 is CASSIWGVANTGELFF. The DNA for the CDR3 is TGTGCCAGTAGTATCTGGGGGGTCGCGAACACCGGGGAGCTGTTTTTT.

The CDR3 nucleotides are TGCGCCAGCAGCCCGAACAGGGGCCGTGAAGCTTTCTTT. It yields the protein CASSPNRGREAFF. J is TRBJ1-1 and V is TRBV5-1, with 7 bases fitting TRBD1. This CDR3 is built from 13 residues. The germline gives CDR1 SGHRS, CDR2 YFSETQ. Trimming at V came to 4 bases and at J to 7 bases, leaving 7 bases not matched to a gene.

The chain combines TRBV27 with TRBJ2-3, with 10 bases lining up with TRBD2. CDR3 size: 15 residues. V gave up 7 bases and J gave up 5 bases; unmatched junction bases: 9. Per germline, CDR1 MNHEY and CDR2 SMNVEV (reference sequence). The CDR3 DNA reads as TGTGCCAGCACCTCCGGAGCGGGGGGGCGAGATACGCAGTATTTT. This translates into CASTSGAGGRDTQYF.

V usage is TRBV5-1 and J usage is TRBJ2-7; tentative D call: TRBD2 (5 bases). V was clipped by 2 bases and J by 6 bases, with 12 bases between them. The CDR3 is made up of 13 amino acids. In germline, CDR1 is SGHRS, CDR2 YFSETQ. The CDR3 region is CASSFRGDSEQYF. CDR3 DNA: TGCGCCAGCAGCTTCCGGGGAGATAGCGAGCAGTACTTC.

This clone was seen once. The rearrangement uses TRBV9 and TRBJ2-7; D is possibly TRBD1 (5 bases). This CDR3 spans 14 amino acids. V lost 0 bases, J lost 6 bases, and 13 bases lay in between. Per germline, CDR1 SGDLS and CDR2 YYNGEE. The CDR3 nucleotides read TGTGCCAGCAGCGTAGGAGGTAGGGGAAGCGAGCAGTACTTC. It yields the protein CASSVGGRGSEQYF.

The chain uses TRBV9 and TRBJ2-5; 9 nucleotides match TRBD2. Trimming cost V 0 bases and J 2 bases; bases outside gene matches: 5. The CDR3 has 16 amino acids. The germline V gene encodes CDR1 SGDLS and CDR2 YYNGEE. In DNA form, the CDR3 reads TGTGCCAGCAGCGTAGCCGGGCTAGCGGGACAAGAGACCCAGTACTTC. Its translation is CASSVAGLAGQETQYF.

V and J are TRBV5-1 and TRBJ2-6; tentatively, D is TRBD1 (6 bases). There are 19 residues in the CDR3. CDR1 and CDR2 (germline): SGHRS, YFSETQ. The ends were cut back, 0 bases at V and 0 bases at J, with 16 bases in the middle. CDR3 nucleotides: TGCGCCAGCAGCTTGGTTGGGGGCAGGACGAACTCTGGGGCCAACGTCCTGACTTTC. Translated, it gives CASSLVGGRTNSGANVLTF.

V and J are TRBV2 and TRBJ2-1; tentative D call: TRBD1 (5 bases). This CDR3 is built from 17 residues. V lost 4 bases, J lost 0 bases, and 16 bases lay in between. The germline gives CDR1 SNHLY, CDR2 FYNNEI. CDR3: CASSGSGQGSSYNEQFF. The CDR3 DNA reads as TGTGCCAGCAGTGGATCCGGGCAGGGTAGCTCCTACAATGAGCAGTTCTTC. The variable domain in full, with the rest retrieved from reference TRBV2 and TRBJ2-1, is EPEVTQTPSHQVTQMGQEVILRCVPISNHLYFYWYRQILGQKVEFLVSFYNNEISEKSEIFDDQFSVERPDGSNFTLKIRSTKLEDSAMYFCASSGSGQGSSYNEQFFGPGTRLTVL.

This clone has more than one count but fewer than ten. The chain joins TRBV11-2 to TRBJ2-3; unclear D gene. The V and J ends lost 3 bases and 0 bases respectively, with 10 bases between them. There are 15 residues in the CDR3. The germline CDR1 and CDR2 sequences are SGHAT and FQNNGV. The chain's CDR3 is CASSFRYGSTDTQYF. In DNA, the CDR3 is TGTGCCAGCAGCTTCCGCTACGGGAGCACAGATACGCAGTATTTT.

The CDR3 sequence: CASSLPVSRHLGGYTF. The DNA for the CDR3 is TGTGCCAGCAGCCTACCCGTGAGCAGGCATCTGGGTGGCTACACCTTC. The chain recombines TRBV7-2 with TRBJ1-2, with D uncertain. The CDR3 spans 16 residues. V was shortened by 5 bases and J by 7 bases, with 23 bases between the two germline ends. Germline V gives CDR1 SGHTA, CDR2 FQGNSA.

The V and J genes are TRBV19 and TRBJ1-5; D unclear. This CDR3 spans 13 amino acids. V lost 5 bases, J lost 1 base, and 6 bases lay in between. Germline V gene data show CDR1 as LNHDA and CDR2 as SQIVND (reference sequence). The CDR3 sequence is CASSVESNQPQHF. Written as DNA, the CDR3 is TGTGCCAGTAGTGTGGAGAGCAATCAGCCCCAGCATTTT.

This clone appeared once. The chain recombines TRBV5-1 with TRBJ2-3, with D possibly being TRBD2 (6 bases). Germline CDR1 SGHRS, CDR2 YFSETQ. This CDR3 has 15 amino acids. Trimming shortened V by 0 bases and J by 7 bases, and 15 bases separated the two germline ends. CDR3 sequence (DNA): TGCGCCAGCAGCTTGGAGGGCGGGAAGGTACATACGCAGTATTTT. Its translation: CASSLEGGKVHTQYF.

The rearrangement links TRBV5-4 to TRBJ2-7, with 10 bases fitting TRBD2. The V segment lost 1 base and the J segment 4 bases; nucleotides outside the gene matches: 8. This CDR3 spans 16 amino acids. Germline-derived CDR1 and CDR2 are SGHNT and YYREEE (reference sequence). CDR3: CASSLFTSGILYEQYF. The CDR3, as DNA: TGTGCCAGCAGCTTGTTCACTAGCGGGATTCTATACGAGCAGTACTTC. Together with reference TRBV5-4 and TRBJ2-7, the CDR3 gives the full variable domain: ETGVTQSPTHLIKTRGQQVTLRCSSQSGHNTVSWYQQALGQGPQFIFQYYREEENGRGNFPPRFSGLQFPNYSSELNVNALELDDSALYLCASSLFTSGILYEQYFGPGTRLTVT.

V gene TRBV19 combines with J gene TRBJ2-1, with a possible D match to TRBD2 (5 bases). CDR1 is LNHDA and CDR2 is SQIVND in the germline V gene (reference sequence). V dropped 6 bases and J dropped 4 bases, with 10 bases sitting between them. The CDR3 totals 13 residues. Here the CDR3 DNA reads TGTGCCAGTAGAGAGGGTCCGTACAATGAGCAGTTCTTC. Translated, it gives CASREGPYNEQFF.